This TCR beta chain came from a study of identical twins. TCRdb re-derived calls from the 5' RACE reads in MiXCR, one entry per CDR3 protein. This sample yields a few hundred thousand distinct CDR3 sequences, of which 8.5% to 10% are seen a single time; more than 8% belongs to the top ten. There were only healthy Caucasians among the donors. Notes on this clonotype: Its antigen is still unknown.

The CDR3 contains 16 residues. With V trimmed by 5 bases and J by 0 bases, 6 bases remained unmatched. Looked up from germline, CDR1 is LGHDT and CDR2 is YNNKEL (reference sequence). Study-wide results and limits: Among monozygotic twins, out-of-frame TCR alpha sharing exceeded what models predicted. Cross-sectional statistics, not tracking of the same donors, supported the conclusions.

The source of this sequence is a woman between 50 and 59 years old in good health. The chain employs TRBV3-1 and TRBJ2-1; 8 positions match TRBD1. Sequences were obtained from naive T cells sorted from blood. In DNA form, the CDR3 reads TGTGCCAGCAGCTCATGGACAGGGAGCTCCTACAATGAGCAGTTCTTC. This gives the protein CASSSWTGSSYNEQFF.